This T cell receptor beta chain was recorded in a study of T-cell reconstitution after alpha-beta-depleted transplantation in children. Many counts were recorded for this clonotype. Preparation of the TCRbeta library involved a method that used unique molecular identifiers. One entry per CDR3 protein results from TCRdb running MiXCR on the PCR reads. This table holds some 240,000 distinct CDR3 sequences, 12% found once. The sample in question was PBMCs from the stem cell graft donor, obtained from the stem cell graft. This TCR was sampled from a human donor who donated a stem cell graft to a child with acute lymphoblastic leukemia.

DNA for the CDR3: TGTGCCAGCAGCCCCGGACTAGTACAAGAGACCCAGTACTTC. Amino acid sequence: CASSPGLVQETQYF. The chain is built from TRBV7-2 and TRBJ2-5, with 7 bases aligning to TRBD2. The CDR3 is 14 residues long. The germline V gene has CDR1 SGHTA and CDR2 FQGNSA. The V segment lost 5 bases and the J segment 2 bases; nucleotides outside the gene matches: 5.